The T cell receptor (beta chain) described here comes from a study of blood T cell repertoires in COVID-19. In the study overall: Sources were T cells, B-cell-depleted T cells, or PBMCs; the material itself was cDNA or gDNA.

As originally analysed: By means of reference gene primer amplification, nucleated cell counts were estimated. Produced via immunoSEQ multiplex PCR; TCRdb's table is partial and in-frame only. The V and J calls and clone size are taken from that table; D and trimming were inferred from the DNA. The sample has around 100,000 clones; about 85% are singletons. V was trimmed by 7 bases and J by 3 bases, leaving 24 bases between them. The CDR3 covers 17 residues. Per the germline V gene, CDR1 is KGHDR and CDR2 is SFDVKD. The V gene is TRBV24-1, the J gene TRBJ2-7; a weak D match, TRBD1 (6 bases). Sequencing was done on a sample of peripheral blood. The clonotype originates from a human donor in a cohort sampled during active COVID-19. The CDR3 DNA follows: TGTGCCACCAGCTGGCTCGGCCACAGGGTCTCCCACTACGAGCAGTACTTC. It specifies CATSWLGHRVSHYEQYF.